A selection of T cell receptor beta chains follows, all from one sample in a study of Graves' ophthalmopathy and Graves' hyperthyroidism. TCRdb reprocessed the multiplex PCR reads with MiXCR, giving one entry per CDR3 protein. Among 580,000 or so distinct CDR3 sequences listed, roughly 39% were seen once. The sample was peripheral blood or thyroid tissue (not recorded which). These receptors were taken from an adult man with Graves' hyperthyroidism. The conserved cysteine and the conserved F or W are not part of the CDR3 here. Each record gives: V gene, J gene, CDR3 protein.

V: TRBV6-1
J: TRBJ2-5
CDR3: ASSDGPLTQY

V: TRBV6-5
J: TRBJ1-4
CDR3: ASSYLASSGEKLF

V: TRBV30
J: TRBJ1-5
CDR3: AWRQELNQPQH

V: TRBV14
J: TRBJ1-6
CDR3: ASSLGWSSPLH

V: TRBV2
J: TRBJ2-5
CDR3: AISEGRGRFGETQY

V: TRBV5-4
J: TRBJ2-7
CDR3: ASSLDSVYEQY

V: TRBV9
J: TRBJ1-1
CDR3: ASSVGPTYEAF

V: TRBV5-6
J: TRBJ2-6
CDR3: ASSLMGDAGANVLT

V: TRBV2
J: TRBJ2-7
CDR3: ASSAKVAGEQY

V: TRBV12-5
J: TRBJ1-5
CDR3: ASGLTGAQPQH

V: TRBV6-1
J: TRBJ1-2
CDR3: ASKWTGYGYT

V: TRBV2
J: TRBJ1-2
CDR3: ACSALTVTNYGYT

V: TRBV6-5
J: TRBJ1-1
CDR3: ASSYRGRETEAF

V: TRBV10-3
J: TRBJ1-5
CDR3: AISDIMAARFPQPQH

V: TRBV7-9
J: TRBJ2-2
CDR3: ASSLVESYTGELF

V: TRBV25-1
J: TRBJ1-3
CDR3: ASSEHRDRGLSSGNTIY

V: TRBV12-3/TRBV12-4
J: TRBJ2-5
CDR3: ASREMTSPTDTQY

V: TRBV7-9
J: TRBJ1-2
CDR3: ASSDPGQGERGYT

V: TRBV5-1
J: TRBJ1-6
CDR3: ASSSATGGSYNSPLH

V: TRBV7-9
J: TRBJ2-5
CDR3: ASSLVVRNHADQETQY

V: TRBV18
J: TRBJ2-2
CDR3: ASSPPYGTGELF

V: TRBV5-1
J: TRBJ1-1
CDR3: ASSLVAGTMSTEAF

V: TRBV9
J: TRBJ1-3
CDR3: ASSAGLAGGLVGTIY

V: TRBV7-9
J: TRBJ1-3
CDR3: ASSFDRSSGNTIY

V: TRBV25-1
J: TRBJ2-7
CDR3: ASSEWGDEQY

V: TRBV7-9
J: TRBJ1-1
CDR3: ASSLRGSAF

V: TRBV24-1
J: TRBJ1-2
CDR3: ATSDGQGATYGYT

V: TRBV5-1
J: TRBJ2-3
CDR3: ASSFVAVLGATDTQY

V: TRBV10-3
J: TRBJ2-5
CDR3: AISERTGIVETQY

V: TRBV20-1
J: TRBJ1-2
CDR3: SARVGRGPFRYGYT

V: TRBV15
J: TRBJ1-5
CDR3: ATSKGTGRLDQPQH

V: TRBV29-1
J: TRBJ2-3
CDR3: SVFPGLAASTDTQY

V: TRBV12-3/TRBV12-4
J: TRBJ1-5
CDR3: ASSYKLAGSNQPQH

V: TRBV5-8
J: TRBJ1-4
CDR3: ASSLPGASEKLF

V: TRBV4-1
J: TRBJ2-5
CDR3: ASSQVGGTGGRETQY

V: TRBV2
J: TRBJ2-7
CDR3: ASSVVGNYEQY

V: TRBV20-1
J: TRBJ2-7
CDR3: SARGPEQC

V: TRBV5-8
J: TRBJ2-5
CDR3: ASSSGTGPPETQY

V: TRBV20-1
J: TRBJ2-6
CDR3: SARLGGGSGANVLT

V: TRBV19
J: TRBJ1-2
CDR3: ASSPWPGSYT

V: TRBV29-1
J: TRBJ2-3
CDR3: SVGDRARSDTQY